Listed below are T cell receptor beta chains from one sample, sequenced in a study of beta chain features in type 1 diabetes. Clones were read by immunoSEQ multiplex PCR, and TCRdb kept only the in-frame ones, dropping some. The sample holds about 620,000 clones; around 16% are singletons and the top ten take under 0.095%. The sample was naive CD4+ T cells from blood. The receptors come from a man between 18 and 29 years old in good health. CDR3s leave out the opening cysteine and the closing phenylalanine or tryptophan. The D gene is left open where the match is weak.

D gene	V gene	CDR3 length	J gene	CDR3 protein
TRBD2	TRBV4-3	14	TRBJ2-2	ASSQGASGSTGELF
TRBD1	TRBV5-6	13	TRBJ1-4	ASSPGQGEREKLF
.	TRBV19	12	TRBJ1-1	ASSIGGRVTEAF
.	TRBV12-5	11	TRBJ1-1	ASSQKLNTEAF
.	TRBV19	13	TRBJ2-4	ATSPTGRAKNIQY
.	TRBV25-1	14	TRBJ1-2	ASSEQSGREGYGYT
.	TRBV19	9	TRBJ1-6	ASRIPSPLH
.	TRBV5-4	12	TRBJ2-5	ASSSGLLSETQY
.	TRBV29-1	9	TRBJ1-6	SVGVDSPLH
TRBD1	TRBV28	13	TRBJ2-1	ASSWTGSSYNEQF
.	TRBV6-5	9	TRBJ2-7	ASRSPYEQY
TRBD1	TRBV7-2	12	TRBJ2-7	ASSSIDRGYEQY
.	TRBV19	12	TRBJ2-1	ASSISRQVNEQF
TRBD1	TRBV28	9	TRBJ2-4	AISTGNIQY
TRBD2	TRBV7-6	12	TRBJ2-1	ASSFSGRDNEQF
.	TRBV18	13	TRBJ2-3	ASSWAGAGTDTQY
.	TRBV2	13	TRBJ2-4	ASSVLGARGNIQY
TRBD2	TRBV5-1	13	TRBJ2-7	ASSRGTSGNYEQY
TRBD2	TRBV9	13	TRBJ2-7	ASSVAPGGVYEQY
.	TRBV4-3	13	TRBJ2-3	ASSQVGFGTDTQY
.	TRBV7-8	13	TRBJ2-5	ASSHPLVGRETQY
.	TRBV4-3	14	TRBJ2-1	ASSQVGESSYNEQF
.	TRBV28	18	TRBJ2-6	ASGLKGQFTLPYGANVLT
TRBD1	TRBV15	12	TRBJ1-2	ATSTRTGGSGYT
.	TRBV5-1	12	TRBJ2-3	ASRRLPSTDTQY
TRBD2	TRBV19	11	TRBJ2-7	ASGTSGVYEQY
TRBD1	TRBV6-1	13	TRBJ2-7	ASSEVGTASYEQY
.	TRBV7-3	14	TRBJ2-7	ASSRRRHFSSYEQY
TRBD1	TRBV18	13	TRBJ2-7	ASSPGQGAGYEQY
TRBD1	TRBV7-3	12	TRBJ2-7	ASSSTDRDSEQY
.	TRBV1	14	TRBJ2-7	TSSQEGRSDIYEQY
.	TRBV2	12	TRBJ2-1	ASNPMVTYNEQF
.	TRBV7-2	13	TRBJ2-3	ASSRFGLTTDTQY
TRBD1	TRBV6-5	12	TRBJ1-1	ASNKPGGITEAF
TRBD1	TRBV6-5	13	TRBJ1-2	ASSFSFDRAHGYT
.	TRBV30	11	TRBJ1-2	AWSVRTVGGYT
TRBD1	TRBV10-3	12	TRBJ2-7	AISEGQGTYEQY
TRBD1	TRBV7-2	14	TRBJ2-3	ASSVGTGGSTDTQY
.	TRBV12-5	14	TRBJ2-2	ASGLVVGTNTGELF
.	TRBV4-2	13	TRBJ2-5	ASSQGQQKKETQY
.	TRBV6-1	15	TRBJ2-6	ASSGQHPSSGANVLT
.	TRBV4-2	15	TRBJ2-6	ASSQDSASSGANVLT
.	TRBV5-1	13	TRBJ2-7	ASSLAGGLSYEQY
.	TRBV5-1	13	TRBJ2-7	ASSLAPTESYEQY
.	TRBV10-3	12	TRBJ2-1	AISESTHYNEQF
TRBD2	TRBV6-6	12	TRBJ2-1	ASSYWAGGYEQF
.	TRBV7-9	17	TRBJ2-1	ASSSPKVPTAGSYNEQF
TRBD1	TRBV6-5	14	TRBJ1-3	ASSYSDRFSGNTIY
.	TRBV4-3	13	TRBJ2-7	ASSQTDSATYEQY
TRBD2	TRBV9	14	TRBJ2-1	ASSPKTSAIYNEQF
TRBD2	TRBV29-1	12	TRBJ2-5	SVNQRGGRETQY
.	TRBV7-9	12	TRBJ1-1	ASSFMQSAGRAF